This T cell receptor (beta chain) came from a study of T cells in Graves' hyperthyroidism and ophthalmopathy. On this clonotype itself: Its antigen is not identified.

Findings of the study overall: Through a model of 13 V-J features, ophthalmopathy was separated from stable hyperthyroidism. Researchers found most expanded thyroid clonotypes above 0.001 in blood as well. For ophthalmopathy, model prediction preceded onset by a median about 6 months.

V trimming: 2 bases; J trimming: 6 bases; junction bases outside the gene matches: 6. CDR1 DFQATT and CDR2 SNEGSKA come from the germline V gene (reference sequence). This CDR3 is 14 amino acids long. RNA transcripts gave rise to amplified TCR beta CDR3 regions. HTBI primers were used for first-round RT-PCR of the TCR CDR3. From the multiplex PCR reads, TCRdb called clonotypes with MiXCR, one entry per CDR3 protein. Of 490,000 or so distinct CDR3 sequences in the sample, around 16% were seen once. Inclusion characteristics of ophthalmopathy patients comprised a Clinical Activity Score of at least 3, a NOSPECS grade of at least 4, and duration under 3 months.

Source material: blood. The TCR originated in a woman in her 30s with Graves' ophthalmopathy. The rearrangement uses TRBV20-1 and TRBJ1-5, with 8 bases that match TRBD1. The CDR3 coding sequence is TGCAGTGCTAGATCAGACAGGGGCAGTCAGCCCCAGCATTTT. Its protein is CSARSDRGSQPQHF.